What follows are 13 T cell receptor beta chains derived from one specimen sequenced in a study of shared T cell receptors in the human thymus. The repertoire was sequenced with immunoSEQ multiplex PCR; TCRdb's copy has only in-frame clones and lacks some. Of 630,000 or so clones in the sample, more than 70% were seen once. The sample also formed part of further work on human thymus T cells.

Sequencing was carried out using thymocytes. The receptors derive from a boy under two years old with a congenital heart defect.

The J gene is TRBJ1-4, the V gene TRBV9, with 8 bases that match TRBD1. This CDR3 contains 15 residues. Germline CDR1 SGDLS, CDR2 YYNGEE. The V and J ends lost 4 bases and 6 bases, in that order; junction bases with no gene match: 8. The chain's CDR3 is CASSTRDRRDEKLFF. The CDR3 region has the DNA TGTGCCAGCAGCACCCGGGACAGGAGGGATGAAAAACTGTTTTTT.

The V call is TRBV2, the J call TRBJ1-5; maybe TRBD1 (5 bases). The CDR3 covers 15 residues. CDR1 is SNHLY, CDR2 FYNNEI, per germline. Deletions cut 2 bases from V and 5 bases from J, with 13 bases between. The CDR3 here is CASSELGGAHQPQHF. The CDR3 DNA reads as TGTGCCAGCAGTGAATTGGGAGGGGCCCATCAGCCCCAGCATTTT. Full variable domain (outside the CDR3, taken from reference TRBV2 and TRBJ1-5): EPEVTQTPSHQVTQMGQEVILRCVPISNHLYFYWYRQILGQKVEFLVSFYNNEISEKSEIFDDQFSVERPDGSNFTLKIRSTKLEDSAMYFCASSELGGAHQPQHFGDGTRLSIL.

The rearrangement joins TRBV2 to TRBJ2-7; D perhaps matches TRBD1 (8 bases). The CDR3 has 17 residues. CDR1 and CDR2 from the germline V gene are SNHLY and FYNNEI. V was pared by 3 bases and J by 5 bases, with 23 bases between. The CDR3: CASSDPGQVPGGDEQYF. The DNA for the CDR3 is TGTGCCAGCAGTGATCCGGGACAGGTCCCAGGGGGGGACGAGCAGTACTTC.

The V call is TRBV5-6, the J call TRBJ2-3, with a tentative D call TRBD2 (5 bases). The CDR3 has 17 residues. V lost 0 bases to trimming and J lost 1 base, with 15 bases between them. Germline V gene sequence: CDR1 SGHDT, CDR2 YYEEEE. The CDR3 is CASSLGLAWIRTDTQYF. CDR3 nucleotides: TGTGCCAGCAGCTTGGGGCTAGCTTGGATACGCACAGATACGCAGTATTTT.

The chain carries TRBV28 and TRBJ1-5; 9 bases agree with TRBD1. The V gene's germline CDR1 is MDHEN and CDR2 SYDVKM. Unmatched junction bases numbered 10, after V lost 4 bases and J lost 3 bases. CDR3 length: 17 amino acids. CDR3 amino acids: CASSCRDRDFSNQPQHF. In nucleotides, the CDR3 is TGTGCCAGCAGTTGTAGGGACAGGGATTTTTCCAATCAGCCCCAGCATTTT.

V and J are TRBV13 and TRBJ2-7; a weak D match, TRBD2 (6 bases). This CDR3 spans 14 amino acids. In germline, CDR1 is PRHDT, CDR2 FYEKMQ (reference sequence). Trimming stripped 2 bases from V and 3 bases from J, with 11 bases between. The CDR3 bases are TGTGCCAGCAGCTTACGGGGGAGGAACTACGAGCAGTACTTC. Amino acid sequence: CASSLRGRNYEQYF.

The rearrangement uses TRBV7-9 and TRBJ2-3; maybe TRBD1 (6 bases). The germline gives CDR1 SEHNR, CDR2 FQNEAQ (reference sequence). The CDR3 runs 18 residues. With 4 bases removed from V and 6 bases from J, the gap between germline ends came to 26 bases. CDR3 sequence: CASSSERWDKSRWDTQYF. CDR3 in DNA: TGTGCCAGCAGCTCGGAGCGGTGGGACAAATCGAGGTGGGATACGCAGTATTTT.

This rearrangement joins TRBV9 to TRBJ2-2, with 8 bases aligning to TRBD2. Looked up from germline, CDR1 is SGDLS and CDR2 is YYNGEE. The CDR3 loop spans 16 amino acids. Trimming cost V 3 bases and J 2 bases; bases outside gene matches: 6. CDR3 bases: TGTGCCAGCAGCGGAGGACTAGCAGCTAACACCGGGGAGCTGTTTTTT. Amino acids: CASSGGLAANTGELFF.

J is TRBJ1-2 and V is TRBV4-1, with a weak D call TRBD1 (6 bases). Germline assignment: CDR1 MGHRA and CDR2 YSYEKL. The CDR3 contains 16 residues. Trimming stripped 1 base from V and 4 bases from J, with 16 bases between. As DNA, the CDR3 is TGCGCCAGCAGCCAAGCTGACAGGCGCGAGGGCTATGGCTACACCTTC. It specifies CASSQADRREGYGYTF.

The rearrangement links TRBV18 to TRBJ1-5; D not certain. Per germline, CDR1 KGHSH and CDR2 LQKENI. V lost 2 bases, J lost 7 bases, and 12 bases lay in between. The CDR3 runs 14 residues. CDR3 sequence reads: CASSPTAVRQPQHF. CDR3 in DNA: TGTGCCAGCTCACCAACGGCGGTAAGGCAGCCCCAGCATTTT.

V is TRBV28 and J is TRBJ2-7; 9 nucleotides agree with TRBD2. Germline V lookup: CDR1 MDHEN, CDR2 SYDVKM. The ends lost 4 bases at V and 1 base at J; junction bases unmatched: 11. The CDR3 spans 17 residues. CDR3 DNA sequence: TGTGCCAGCAGTTACCCCCCTCTAGCGGGAACTTCCTACGAGCAGTACTTC. This translates into CASSYPPLAGTSYEQYF.

The chain employs TRBV9 and TRBJ2-2, with 8 nucleotides matching TRBD1. J gave up 7 bases and V 0 bases, and 8 bases lay outside the gene matches. This CDR3 spans 16 amino acids. Germline V gene lookup returns CDR1 SGDLS and CDR2 YYNGEE. The CDR3 region is CASSVAGQGASGELFF. In DNA, the CDR3 is TGTGCCAGCAGCGTAGCGGGGCAGGGGGCAAGCGGGGAGCTGTTTTTT.

This chain connects TRBV6-5 to TRBJ1-2; possibly TRBD1 for D (6 bases). With 5 bases removed from V and 4 bases from J, the gap between germline ends came to 17 bases. Germline V gives CDR1 MNHEY, CDR2 SVGAGI. This CDR3 comprises 15 residues. CDR3 nucleotide sequence: TGTGCCAGCAGTCCCCTAGACAGGCCCAGCTATGGCTACACCTTC. It specifies CASSPLDRPSYGYTF.